These 23 T cell receptor beta chains share one sample of origin, sequenced in a study of blood T cell repertoires in COVID-19. The method was immunoSEQ multiplex PCR; TCRdb's version includes in-frame clones alone and lacks a portion of them. The sample shows about 290,000 clones, over 80% of them seen only once. Sequencing was performed on peripheral blood. These receptors originate from a woman between 45 and 65 years old with active or convalescent COVID-19.

The V gene is TRBV7-6, the J gene TRBJ1-2; 7 positions agree with TRBD1. The CDR3 spans 15 residues. CDR1 is SGHVS and CDR2 is FNYEAQ in the germline V gene. The ends lost 1 base at V and 6 bases at J; junction bases unmatched: 8. CDR3 sequence reads: CASSLEGAGGDGYTF. CDR3 coding DNA: TGTGCCAGCAGCTTAGAGGGGGCCGGGGGCGATGGCTACACCTTC. Based on the CDR3 plus reference TRBV7-6 and TRBJ1-2, the full variable domain is GAGVSQSPRYKVTKRGQDVALRCDPISGHVSLYWYRQALGQGPEFLTYFNYEAQQDKSGLPNDRFSAERPEGSISTLTIQRTEQRDSAMYRCASSLEGAGGDGYTFGSGTRLTVV.

This clone was detected only once. This chain links TRBV5-4 with TRBJ1-2; tentatively, D is TRBD1 (6 bases). This CDR3 has 13 amino acids. The V gene lost 2 bases and the J gene lost 4 bases, with 9 bases spanning the gap. The germline CDR1 and CDR2 sequences are SGHNT and YYREEE (reference sequence). The CDR3 here is CASSLGQSYGYTF. The CDR3 bases are TGTGCCAGCAGCTTAGGACAGAGCTATGGCTACACCTTC.

The chain is built from TRBV28 and TRBJ1-2; no reliable D call. Trimming removed 6 bases at V and 11 bases at J, with 16 bases between. Germline V gene data show CDR1 as MDHEN and CDR2 as SYDVKM. This CDR3 is built from 12 residues. The DNA for the CDR3 is TGTGCCAGCAGCTCCCGTGGAGGGCTGTACACCTTC. This encodes CASSSRGGLYTF.

This clone occurred a few times. This chain links TRBV5-4 with TRBJ2-7, with 8 nucleotides matching TRBD1. Germline V gene sequence: CDR1 SGHNT, CDR2 YYREEE (reference sequence). This CDR3 spans 14 amino acids. The ends lost 4 bases at V and 4 bases at J; junction bases unmatched: 7. CDR3 nucleotides: TGTGCCAGCAGCGAAGGGACAGGCGCGTACGAGCAGTACTTC. This translates into CASSEGTGAYEQYF. The whole variable domain, filled in from reference TRBV5-4 and TRBJ2-7, reads ETGVTQSPTHLIKTRGQQVTLRCSSQSGHNTVSWYQQALGQGPQFIFQYYREEENGRGNFPPRFSGLQFPNYSSELNVNALELDDSALYLCASSEGTGAYEQYFGPGTRLTVT.

The chain couples TRBV6-5 to TRBJ1-6; D may be TRBD1 (5 bases). Germline loops: CDR1 MNHEY, CDR2 SVGAGI. The CDR3 extends over 12 amino acids. The germline V and J ends were trimmed by 6 bases and 9 bases, with 9 bases remaining between them. This chain's CDR3 is CASRAGGSPLHF. As DNA, the CDR3 is TGTGCCAGCAGGGCCGGGGGTTCACCCCTCCACTTT.

This chain joins TRBV30 and TRBJ2-1, with a possible D match to TRBD2 (5 bases). The germline V and J ends were trimmed by 4 bases and 1 base, with 14 bases remaining between them. The CDR3 sequence is 15 residues long. Germline V gene data show CDR1 as GTSNPN and CDR2 as SVGIG (reference sequence). DNA of the CDR3: TGTGCCTGGATTCCAGAGGGAACTTCCTACAATGAGCAGTTCTTC. Amino acid sequence: CAWIPEGTSYNEQFF.

V and J are TRBV6-4 and TRBJ1-6; 7 positions agree with TRBD1. V gave up 9 bases and J gave up 5 bases; unmatched junction bases: 4. The germline gives CDR1 MRHNA, CDR2 SNTAGT. The CDR3 is made up of 13 amino acids. CDR3 in DNA: TGTGCCAGGCGGGACAGCCATAATTCACCCCTCCACTTT. Translated, it gives CARRDSHNSPLHF.

The CDR3 DNA is TGTGCCAGCTCACCACGGGAGGGACAGCCCCAGCATTTT. It codes for CASSPREGQPQHF. The chain carries TRBV18 and TRBJ1-5, with D uncertain. The V end lost 1 base, the J end lost 7 bases, and 8 bases lay between the germline ends. The CDR3 covers 13 residues. Per the germline V gene, CDR1 is KGHSH and CDR2 is LQKENI.

The chain combines TRBV4-2 with TRBJ2-7; 12 bases fit TRBD2. CDR3 length equals 17 residues. Germline values: CDR1 LGHNA, CDR2 YNFKEQ. The V and J ends lost 1 base and 5 bases, in that order; junction bases with no gene match: 9. The DNA of the CDR3 is TGTGCCAGCAGCCAAGGCCAACCACTAGCGGGAGGCCACGAGCAGTACTTC. It specifies CASSQGQPLAGGHEQYF.

CDR3 coding DNA: TGTGCCAGCAGCTCGATAATTGGACAGGTTAACTATGGCTACACCTTC. Translating it yields CASSSIIGQVNYGYTF. The chain recombines TRBV7-9 with TRBJ1-2; the match to TRBD1 covers 7 bases. This CDR3 contains 16 residues. The germline CDR1 and CDR2 sequences are SEHNR and FQNEAQ (reference sequence). Unmatched junction bases numbered 9, after V lost 4 bases and J lost 1 base.

The chain joins TRBV6-2 or TRBV6-3 to TRBJ2-3; 9 positions match TRBD1. V shed 3 bases and J 4 bases; nucleotides not matched to a gene: 14. Germline assignment: CDR1 MNHEY and CDR2 SVGEGT. This CDR3 is built from 18 residues. CDR3 sequence (DNA): TGTGCCAGCAGTTATCACAGGGGGCGCATTAAGGTAGCAGATACGCAGTATTTT. It encodes CASSYHRGRIKVADTQYF.

The chain carries TRBV7-2 and TRBJ2-2, with 14 bases matching TRBD2. J was trimmed by 6 bases and V by 5 bases; bases with no gene match: 2. CDR1 and CDR2 from the germline V gene are SGHTA and FQGNSA. The CDR3 spans 15 residues. CDR3 coding DNA: TGTGCCAGCAGCGGACTAGCGGGAGGCCCCGGGGAGCTGTTTTTT. It translates to CASSGLAGGPGELFF.

The V and J genes are TRBV19 and TRBJ1-5; the match to TRBD1 covers 9 bases. Germline CDR1 and CDR2: LNHDA and SQIVND (reference sequence). The V segment lost 5 bases and the J segment 9 bases; nucleotides outside the gene matches: 11. This CDR3 spans 15 amino acids. The CDR3 loop is CASSPTGGQALPQHF. The CDR3 DNA is TGTGCCAGTAGTCCCACAGGGGGCCAAGCACTGCCCCAGCATTTT.

This clone has a single count. CDR3: CASSPAARATGELFF. In DNA form, the CDR3 reads TGTGCCAGCAGTCCGGCCGCCAGGGCCACCGGGGAGCTGTTTTTT. The rearrangement joins TRBV27 to TRBJ2-2; D may be TRBD1 (5 bases). The V end was cut by 5 bases, the J end by 4 bases, with 14 bases between. This CDR3 has 15 residues. Germline V gene sequence: CDR1 MNHEY, CDR2 SMNVEV (reference sequence).

The V call is TRBV5-8, the J call TRBJ2-1, with D possibly TRBD1 on 5 matching bases. V gave up 0 bases and J gave up 9 bases, with 13 bases separating them. Per germline, CDR1 SGHTS and CDR2 YDEGEE. This CDR3 contains 14 residues. CDR3 residues: CASSLGAQGSEQFF. CDR3 coding DNA: TGTGCCAGCAGCTTGGGGGCTCAGGGAAGTGAGCAGTTCTTC.

The chain links TRBV2 to TRBJ1-5; 8 bases match TRBD1. In germline, CDR1 is SNHLY, CDR2 FYNNEI. V lost 6 bases to trimming and J lost 3 bases; unmatched junction nucleotides: 4. This CDR3 contains 14 residues. The CDR3 region is CASREGQDNQPQHF. CDR3 bases: TGTGCCAGCAGGGAGGGACAGGACAATCAGCCCCAGCATTTT. Together with reference TRBV2 and TRBJ1-5, the CDR3 gives the full variable domain: EPEVTQTPSHQVTQMGQEVILRCVPISNHLYFYWYRQILGQKVEFLVSFYNNEISEKSEIFDDQFSVERPDGSNFTLKIRSTKLEDSAMYFCASREGQDNQPQHFGDGTRLSIL.

This chain connects TRBV5-1 to TRBJ2-7, with TRBD2 identical over 7 bases. The CDR3 runs 16 residues. V was pared by 3 bases and J by 2 bases, with 11 bases of the junction left unmatched. Germline V gene lookup returns CDR1 SGHRS and CDR2 YFSETQ. CDR3 nucleotide sequence: TGCGCCAGCAGCTGGGAGCGGGGTGGGCCGACCTACGAGCAGTACTTC. It is translated as CASSWERGGPTYEQYF. Variable domain in full (rest from reference TRBV5-1 and TRBJ2-7): KAGVTQTPRYLIKTRGQQVTLSCSPISGHRSVSWYQQTPGQGLQFLFEYFSETQRNKGNFPGRFSGRQFSNSRSEMNVSTLELGDSALYLCASSWERGGPTYEQYFGPGTRLTVT.

The V gene is TRBV20-1, the J gene TRBJ2-1, with 9 bases that match TRBD2. The CDR3 is 11 residues long. V lost 8 bases, J lost 6 bases, and 2 bases stayed unmatched. In germline, CDR1 is DFQATT, CDR2 SNEGSKA (reference sequence). This CDR3 is CSSGRTNEQFF. For the CDR3, the DNA is TGCAGTAGCGGGAGGACCAATGAGCAGTTCTTC.

The chain uses TRBV28 and TRBJ2-5, with TRBD2 matching over 16 bases. Unmatched junction bases numbered 12, after V lost 6 bases and J lost 5 bases. The CDR3 consists of 18 residues. Germline assignment: CDR1 MDHEN and CDR2 SYDVKM. Written as DNA, the CDR3 is TGTGCCAGCAGAATTCCGGGACTAGCGGGAGGGCCACGGGAGACCCAGTACTTC. Protein: CASRIPGLAGGPRETQYF. Variable domain in full (rest from reference TRBV28 and TRBJ2-5): DVKVTQSSRYLVKRTGEKVFLECVQDMDHENMFWYRQDPGLGLRLIYFSYDVKMKEKGDIPEGYSVSREKKERFSLILESASTNQTSMYLCASRIPGLAGGPRETQYFGPGTRLLVL.

The chain combines TRBV29-1 with TRBJ2-1; 12 bases map to TRBD2. This CDR3 spans 19 amino acids. From germline, CDR1 is SQVTM and CDR2 ANQGSEA. Losses at the gene ends were 2 bases for V and 1 base for J; bases not matched to a gene: 12. CDR3 sequence: CSVEKVGLAGSRSYNEQFF. The CDR3 region has the DNA TGCAGCGTTGAAAAGGTCGGACTAGCGGGATCTAGGTCCTACAATGAGCAGTTCTTC.

V is TRBV7-9 and J is TRBJ1-1, with D possibly being TRBD1 (6 bases). The CDR3 is 14 amino acids. From germline, CDR1 is SEHNR and CDR2 FQNEAQ (reference sequence). Trimming stripped 5 bases from V and 1 base from J, with 11 bases between. The DNA of the CDR3 is TGTGCCAGCAGCGTACAGGGTTCGAACACTGAAGCTTTCTTT. This codes for CASSVQGSNTEAFF. Variable domain in full (rest from reference TRBV7-9 and TRBJ1-1): DTGVSQNPRHKITKRGQNVTFRCDPISEHNRLYWYRQTLGQGPEFLTYFQNEAQLEKSRLLSDRFSAERPKGSFSTLEIQRTEQGDSAMYLCASSVQGSNTEAFFGQGTRLTVV.

In its sample, this clone was seen once. The CDR3, as DNA: TGCGCCAGCAGCTTGAACAGTAACTATGGCTACACCTTC. This gives the protein CASSLNSNYGYTF. This chain uses TRBV5-1 with TRBJ1-2; D is ambiguous. The CDR3 has 13 amino acids. Trimming took 1 base from V and 1 from J, leaving 5 bases between them. CDR1 is SGHRS, CDR2 YFSETQ, per germline. Variable domain in full (rest from reference TRBV5-1 and TRBJ1-2): KAGVTQTPRYLIKTRGQQVTLSCSPISGHRSVSWYQQTPGQGLQFLFEYFSETQRNKGNFPGRFSGRQFSNSRSEMNVSTLELGDSALYLCASSLNSNYGYTFGSGTRLTVV.

The gene calls are TRBV19 and TRBJ2-3; 8 bases align to TRBD2. The CDR3 covers 24 residues. Unmatched junction bases numbered 29, after V lost 3 bases and J lost 0 bases. Germline values: CDR1 LNHDA, CDR2 SQIVND (reference sequence). The CDR3 protein is CASSIPRGAPGREDTIPSTDTQYF. CDR3 in DNA: TGTGCCAGTAGTATCCCTCGGGGCGCACCAGGGCGGGAGGACACTATACCAAGCACAGATACGCAGTATTTT.